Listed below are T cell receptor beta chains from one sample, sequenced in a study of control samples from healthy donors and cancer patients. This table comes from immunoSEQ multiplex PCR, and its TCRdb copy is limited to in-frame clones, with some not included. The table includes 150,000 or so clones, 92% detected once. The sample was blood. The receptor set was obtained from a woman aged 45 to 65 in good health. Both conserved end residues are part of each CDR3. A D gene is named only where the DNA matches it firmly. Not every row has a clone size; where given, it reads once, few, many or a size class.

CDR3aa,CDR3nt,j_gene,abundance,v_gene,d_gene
CASSSRSTGNYEQYF,TGTGCCAGCAGTTCCCGCTCGACAGGGAACTACGAGCAGTACTTC,TRBJ2-7,NA,TRBV6-5,TRBD1
CASSVSGTNEKLFF,TGTGCCAGCAGCGTATCGGGTACTAATGAAAAACTGTTTTTT,TRBJ1-4,NA,TRBV9,NA
CASRKRGGAEKLFF,TGTGCCAGCAGGAAACGCGGGGGAGCTGAAAAACTGTTTTTT,TRBJ1-4,NA,TRBV6-5,NA
CASSPDRFAAKDTQYF,TGTGCCAGCAGCCCGGACCGATTCGCCGCCAAAGATACGCAGTATTTT,TRBJ2-3,once,TRBV7-9,NA
CATSRGDTQYF,TGTGCCACCAGCAGGGGAGATACGCAGTATTTT,TRBJ2-3,NA,TRBV15,NA
CAWTASLKKIGNTIYF,TGTGCCTGGACCGCCAGTTTAAAAAAAATTGGAAACACCATATATTTT,TRBJ1-3,once,TRBV30,NA
CATSDRTQGGQPQHF,TGTGCCACCAGTGACCGAACACAGGGAGGACAGCCCCAGCATTTT,TRBJ1-5,NA,TRBV24-1,NA
CASSGTGERNTEAFF,TGCGCCAGCAGCGGAACAGGGGAGAGGAACACTGAAGCTTTCTTT,TRBJ1-1,NA,TRBV5-1,TRBD1
CASSRDGNTGELFF,TGTGCCAGCAGCCGGGACGGGAACACCGGGGAGCTGTTTTTT,TRBJ2-2,NA,TRBV5-5,NA
CASSSTGYEQFF,TGTGCCAGCAGCTCGACAGGGTATGAGCAGTTCTTC,TRBJ2-1,NA,TRBV7-9,TRBD1
CASSQWDRGNEKLFF,TGTGCCAGCAGCCAATGGGACAGGGGAAATGAAAAACTGTTTTTT,TRBJ1-4,once,TRBV14,TRBD1
CASSYFDSPNTEAFF,TGTGCCAGCAGCTACTTCGACAGTCCGAACACTGAAGCTTTCTTT,TRBJ1-1,NA,TRBV28,NA